One TCR beta chain is described in this entry. Its antigen is currently not known. The sample holds no much larger clone one base away, and base qualities are not on file. PBMCs were isolated by Ficoll-Paque density gradient centrifugation. These data belong to a study of T-cell memory formation after mild COVID-19 listed by TCRdb under 2021. For the wider study: TCR sequence clusters from the two donors were largely donor specific. In two donors, T-cell clones that expanded and contracted after mild COVID-19 were followed by sequencing TCRalpha and TCRbeta repertoires longitudinally. Two young, previously healthy adult volunteers made up the cohort, one male and one female. Broader findings and caveats from the paper: The study included only two mild cases, and larger cohorts that include severe cases with pre-infection samples were judged to be necessary. Some responding clones were detected in pre-infection memory, which suggested that pre-existing cross-reactive memory T cells had joined the SARS-CoV-2 response. Whether the second-wave clones peaking on day 37 were SARS-CoV-2 specific was not confirmed. Contracting CD4+ clones appeared mostly in the CM and EM memory subsets, whereas CD8+ clones were enriched in EMRA. Clones contracting from day 15 to 85 had balanced CD4/CD8 phenotypes, while a second wave expanding from day 15 to 37 was biased towards CD4+.

The CDR3 spans 14 residues, from the cysteine through the phenylalanine. Left in the record is the CDR3 DNA by itself, 42 bases read in frame from the first base. V lost 4 bases and J lost 4 bases; the stretch between them is 14 bases long. Taken from the germline V gene, the CDR1 and CDR2 loops are SGHTA and FQGNSA. The listed sequencing device is Illumina NovaSeq 6000. TCRalpha and TCRbeta cDNA libraries were constructed by 5'RACE with constant-segment primers, with sample barcodes and unique molecular identifiers being introduced. Trizol reagent was used to extract RNA from every sample. Library amplification was performed in two PCR steps, and a second sample barcode and Illumina TruSeq adapters were introduced in the second step. Libraries were sequenced on an Illumina NovaSeq with 2 x 150 bp paired-end reads. Per the authors' processing: Reads were demultiplexed and collapsed into UMI-guided consensus sequences with migec v1.2.7. Using mixcr v2.1.11, the UMI consensuses were aligned to TRA and TRB V and J templates and assembled into clonotypes. Clonotypes were classified as expanded or contracted when called significant by both edgeR and NoisET, with noise models trained on biological replicates. edgeR calls used a false discovery rate-adjusted p below 0.01 and a log2 fold-change threshold of 1. As an exploratory analysis of dynamics, max-normalized trajectories of the 1000 most abundant clonotypes were examined by PCA with hierarchical clustering. Separately sequenced CD4+ and CD8+ repertoires were used to assign the CD4 or CD8 phenotype of responding clones. TCRdb redid the processing of the public reads, applying fastp at Q25 and MiXCR, and retained in-frame beta chains. Each CDR3 protein appears once, grouped with its most common genes and DNA. TCRdb's processing, not the authors' own work, is the source of the V and J calls. In all, the sample holds fewer than 650,000 distinct CDR3 sequences, and less than 25% of those were seen once. Of the sample, about 8.2% is held by the ten largest clones.

The sequence was obtained from an adult woman who had mild COVID-19 (a few samples of this study predate the infection). The sample titles of this study are shuffled in the database, so cell type and time point are left out; the donor was told from shared clones. The chain was built from TRBV7-2 and TRBJ2-7; D gene: possibly TRBD2, on 5 matching bases. Sequencing was performed on PBMCs or a T cell subset sorted from them (not recorded which). The DNA is TGTGCCAGCAGCTCACCCGGGAACCCTTACGAGCAGTACTTC. Protein translation: CASSSPGNPYEQYF.